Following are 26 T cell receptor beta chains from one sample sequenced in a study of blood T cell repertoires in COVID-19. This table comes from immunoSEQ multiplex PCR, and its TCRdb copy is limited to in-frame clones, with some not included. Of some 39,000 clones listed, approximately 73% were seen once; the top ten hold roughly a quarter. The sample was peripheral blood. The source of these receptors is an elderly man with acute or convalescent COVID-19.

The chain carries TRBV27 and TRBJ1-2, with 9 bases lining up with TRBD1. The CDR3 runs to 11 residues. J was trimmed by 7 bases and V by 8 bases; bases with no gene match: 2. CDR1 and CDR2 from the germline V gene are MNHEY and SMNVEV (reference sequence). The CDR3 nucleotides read TGTGCCAGCGGGGACAGGGTTGGCTACACCTTC. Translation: CASGDRVGYTF.

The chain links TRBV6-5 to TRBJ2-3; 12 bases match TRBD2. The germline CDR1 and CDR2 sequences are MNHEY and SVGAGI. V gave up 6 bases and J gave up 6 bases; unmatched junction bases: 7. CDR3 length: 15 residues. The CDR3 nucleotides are TGTGCCAGCAGAGAGACTAGCGGGAGTTCGGATACGCAGTATTTT. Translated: CASRETSGSSDTQYF.

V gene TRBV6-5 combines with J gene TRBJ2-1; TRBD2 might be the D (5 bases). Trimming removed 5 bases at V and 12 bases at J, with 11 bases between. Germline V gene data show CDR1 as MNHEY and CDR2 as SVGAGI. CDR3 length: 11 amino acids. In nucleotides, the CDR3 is TGTGCCAGCAGTACCCGCGCGGGGCAGTTCTTC. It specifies CASSTRAGQFF.

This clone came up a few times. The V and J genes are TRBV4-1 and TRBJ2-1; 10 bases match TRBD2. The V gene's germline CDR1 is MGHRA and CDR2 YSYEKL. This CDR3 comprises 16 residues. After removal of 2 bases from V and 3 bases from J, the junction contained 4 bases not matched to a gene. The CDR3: CASSQHGLADYNEQFF. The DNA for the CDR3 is TGCGCCAGCAGCCAACACGGACTAGCGGACTACAATGAGCAGTTCTTC.

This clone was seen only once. The chain's CDR3 is CASSEGVNTEAFF. Written as DNA, the CDR3 is TGTGCCAGCAGCGAGGGGGTTAATACTGAAGCTTTCTTT. The chain couples TRBV11-2 to TRBJ1-1, with a tentative D call TRBD1 (6 bases). With 5 bases removed from V and 5 bases from J, the gap between germline ends came to 12 bases. CDR1 is SGHAT, CDR2 FQNNGV, per germline. This CDR3 region has 13 residues. The full variable domain, in which reference TRBV11-2 and TRBJ1-1 provide the parts outside the CDR3, is EAGVAQSPRYKIIEKRQSVAFWCNPISGHATLYWYQQILGQGPKLLIQFQNNGVVDDSQLPKDRFSAERLKGVDSTLKIQPAKLEDSAVYLCASSEGVNTEAFFGQGTRLTVV.

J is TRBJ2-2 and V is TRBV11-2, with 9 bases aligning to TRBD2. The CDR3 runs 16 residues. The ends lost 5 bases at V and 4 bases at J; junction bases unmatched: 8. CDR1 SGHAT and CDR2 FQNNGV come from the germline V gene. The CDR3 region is CASSAPGLATTGELFF. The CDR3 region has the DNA TGTGCCAGCAGCGCGCCCGGACTAGCGACCACCGGGGAGCTGTTTTTT.

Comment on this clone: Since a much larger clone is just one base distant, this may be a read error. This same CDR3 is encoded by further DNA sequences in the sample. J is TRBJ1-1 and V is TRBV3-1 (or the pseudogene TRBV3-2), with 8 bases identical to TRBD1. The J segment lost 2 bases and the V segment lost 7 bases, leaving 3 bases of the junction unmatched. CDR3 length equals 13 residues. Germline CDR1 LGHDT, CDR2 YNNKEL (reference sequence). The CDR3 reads CASTGQGNTEAFF. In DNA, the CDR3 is TGTGCCAGCACCGGACAGGGCAACACTGAAGCTTTCTTT.

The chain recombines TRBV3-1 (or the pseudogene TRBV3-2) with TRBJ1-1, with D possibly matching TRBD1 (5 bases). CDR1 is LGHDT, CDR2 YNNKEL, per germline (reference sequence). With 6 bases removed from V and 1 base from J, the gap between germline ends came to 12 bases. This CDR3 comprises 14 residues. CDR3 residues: CASRAAGENTEAFF. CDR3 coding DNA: TGTGCCAGCAGGGCGGCGGGGGAGAACACTGAAGCTTTCTTT.

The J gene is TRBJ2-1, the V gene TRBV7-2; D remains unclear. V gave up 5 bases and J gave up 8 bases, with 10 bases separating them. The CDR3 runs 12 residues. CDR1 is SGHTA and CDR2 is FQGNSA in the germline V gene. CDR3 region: CASSPKRHEQFF. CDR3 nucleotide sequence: TGTGCCAGCAGCCCTAAACGCCATGAGCAGTTCTTC.

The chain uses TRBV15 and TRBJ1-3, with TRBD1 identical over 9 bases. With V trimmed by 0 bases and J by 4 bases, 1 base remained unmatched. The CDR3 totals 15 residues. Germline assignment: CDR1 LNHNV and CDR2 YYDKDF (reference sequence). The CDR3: CATSRETGGGNTIYF. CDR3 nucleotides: TGTGCCACCAGCAGAGAGACAGGGGGAGGAAACACCATATATTTT.

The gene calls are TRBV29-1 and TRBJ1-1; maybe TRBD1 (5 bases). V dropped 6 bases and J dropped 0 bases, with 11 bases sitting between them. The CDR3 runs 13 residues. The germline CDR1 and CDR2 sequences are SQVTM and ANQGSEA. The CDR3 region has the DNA TGCAGCGTCGTGACAGACATGAACACTGAAGCTTTCTTT. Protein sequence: CSVVTDMNTEAFF.

The CDR3 region is CASSVLSGGIGTEAFF. The CDR3 nucleotides read TGTGCCAGCAGCGTCCTCAGCGGAGGGATCGGCACTGAAGCTTTCTTT. The chain uses TRBV9 and TRBJ1-1, with D uncertain. V dropped 2 bases and J dropped 4 bases, with 18 bases sitting between them. This CDR3 is 16 amino acids long. In germline, CDR1 is SGDLS, CDR2 YYNGEE.

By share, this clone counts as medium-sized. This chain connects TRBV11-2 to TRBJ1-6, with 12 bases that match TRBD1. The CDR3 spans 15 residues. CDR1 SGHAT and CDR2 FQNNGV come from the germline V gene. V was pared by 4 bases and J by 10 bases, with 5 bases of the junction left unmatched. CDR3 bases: TGTGCCAGCAGCTACTCCGGGACAGGGGGCTCACCCCTCCACTTT. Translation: CASSYSGTGGSPLHF.

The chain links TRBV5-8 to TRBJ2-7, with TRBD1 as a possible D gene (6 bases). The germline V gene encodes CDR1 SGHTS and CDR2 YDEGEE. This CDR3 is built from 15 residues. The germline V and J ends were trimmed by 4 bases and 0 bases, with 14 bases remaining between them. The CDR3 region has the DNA TGTGCCAGCAGCCCCTGGCAGGGGAGCTCCTACGAGCAGTACTTC. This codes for CASSPWQGSSYEQYF.

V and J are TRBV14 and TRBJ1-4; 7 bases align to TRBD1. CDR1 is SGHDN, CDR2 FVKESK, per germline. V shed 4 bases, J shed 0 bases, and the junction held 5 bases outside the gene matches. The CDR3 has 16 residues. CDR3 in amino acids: CASSRQGFATNEKLFF. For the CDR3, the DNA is TGTGCCAGCAGCCGACAGGGTTTCGCAACTAATGAAAAACTGTTTTTT.

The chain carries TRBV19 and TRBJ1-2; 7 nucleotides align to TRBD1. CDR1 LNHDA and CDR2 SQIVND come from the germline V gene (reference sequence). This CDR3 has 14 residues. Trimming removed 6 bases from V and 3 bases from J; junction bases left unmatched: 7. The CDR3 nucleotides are TGTGCCAGTAGCTCACAGGGGCCTTACTATGGCTACACCTTC. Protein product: CASSSQGPYYGYTF.

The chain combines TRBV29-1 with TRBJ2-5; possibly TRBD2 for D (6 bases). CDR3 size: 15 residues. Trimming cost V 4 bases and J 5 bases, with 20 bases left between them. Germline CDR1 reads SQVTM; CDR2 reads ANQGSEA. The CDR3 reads CSVVKSGLAMETQYF. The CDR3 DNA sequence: TGCAGCGTTGTTAAGTCAGGGCTAGCGATGGAGACCCAGTACTTC.

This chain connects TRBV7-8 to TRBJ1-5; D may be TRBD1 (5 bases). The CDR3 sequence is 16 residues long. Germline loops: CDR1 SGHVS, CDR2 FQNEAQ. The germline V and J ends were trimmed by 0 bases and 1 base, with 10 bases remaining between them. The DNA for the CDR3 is TGTGCCAGCAGCTTAGCGGGCGGGGCCAGCAATCAGCCCCAGCATTTT. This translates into CASSLAGGASNQPQHF.

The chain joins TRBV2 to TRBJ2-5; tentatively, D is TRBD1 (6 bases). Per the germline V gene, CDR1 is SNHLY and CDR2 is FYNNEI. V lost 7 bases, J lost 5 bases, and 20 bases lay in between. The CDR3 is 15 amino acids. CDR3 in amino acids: CASIYRETSRETQYF. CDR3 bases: TGTGCCAGCATTTACAGGGAGACCTCCCGGGAGACCCAGTACTTC.

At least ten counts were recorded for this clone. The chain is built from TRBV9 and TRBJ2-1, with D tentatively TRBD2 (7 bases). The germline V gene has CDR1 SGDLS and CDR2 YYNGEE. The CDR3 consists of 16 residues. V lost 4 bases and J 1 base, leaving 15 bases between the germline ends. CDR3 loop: CASSSRGAGSYNEQFF. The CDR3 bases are TGTGCCAGCAGCTCCCGGGGGGCCGGGTCCTACAATGAGCAGTTCTTC.

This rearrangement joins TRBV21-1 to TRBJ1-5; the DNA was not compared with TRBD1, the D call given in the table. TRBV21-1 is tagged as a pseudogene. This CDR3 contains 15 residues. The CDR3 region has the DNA TGTGCCAGCAGCAAAGAAGGGACACGTAATCAGCCCCAGCATTTT. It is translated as CASSKEGTRNQPQHF.

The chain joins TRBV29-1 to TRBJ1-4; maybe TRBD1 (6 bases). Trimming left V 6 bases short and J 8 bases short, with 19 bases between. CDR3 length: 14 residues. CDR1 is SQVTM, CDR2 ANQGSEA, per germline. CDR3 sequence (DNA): TGCAGCGTCGTGACAGGTGGTCTCGGGGAAAAACTGTTTTTT. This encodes CSVVTGGLGEKLFF.

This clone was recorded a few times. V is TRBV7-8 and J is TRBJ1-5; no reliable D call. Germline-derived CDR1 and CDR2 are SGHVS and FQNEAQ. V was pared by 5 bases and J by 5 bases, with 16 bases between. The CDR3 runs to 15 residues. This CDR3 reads CASSPVAGNHQPQHF. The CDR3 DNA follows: TGTGCCAGCAGCCCCGTGGCGGGGAATCATCAGCCCCAGCATTTT.

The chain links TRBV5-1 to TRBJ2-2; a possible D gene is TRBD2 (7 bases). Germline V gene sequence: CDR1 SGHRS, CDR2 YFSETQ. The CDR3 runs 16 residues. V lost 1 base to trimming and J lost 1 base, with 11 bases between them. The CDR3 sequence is CASSLRGDMNTGELFF. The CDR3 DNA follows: TGCGCCAGCAGCTTGCGGGGGGACATGAACACCGGGGAGCTGTTTTTT.

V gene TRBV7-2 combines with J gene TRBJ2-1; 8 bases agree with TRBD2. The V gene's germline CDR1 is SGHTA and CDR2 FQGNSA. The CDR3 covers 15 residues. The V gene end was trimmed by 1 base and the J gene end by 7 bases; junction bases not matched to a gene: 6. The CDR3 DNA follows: TGTGCCAGCAGCTTAGAGTCGCGACTAGCGAATGAGCAGTTCTTC. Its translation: CASSLESRLANEQFF.

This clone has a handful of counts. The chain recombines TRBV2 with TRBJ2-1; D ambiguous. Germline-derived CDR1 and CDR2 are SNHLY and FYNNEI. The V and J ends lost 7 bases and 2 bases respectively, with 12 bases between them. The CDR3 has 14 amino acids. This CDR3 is CASNLGATYNEQFF. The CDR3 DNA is TGTGCCAGCAACCTAGGCGCCACCTACAATGAGCAGTTCTTC. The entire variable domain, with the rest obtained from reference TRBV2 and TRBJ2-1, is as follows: EPEVTQTPSHQVTQMGQEVILRCVPISNHLYFYWYRQILGQKVEFLVSFYNNEISEKSEIFDDQFSVERPDGSNFTLKIRSTKLEDSAMYFCASNLGATYNEQFFGPGTRLTVL.